The 4 T cell receptor beta chains reported below all come from one sample, sequenced in a study of T cell responses to AZD1222 COVID-19 vaccine. The protocol was immunoSEQ multiplex PCR, while the TCRdb copy is restricted to in-frame clones and leaves out a portion. This table holds 150,000 to 200,000 clones, over 90% found once. The sample consisted of peripheral blood, taken on day 0 of AZD1222 vaccination. Receptors were obtained from an adult in good health.

The gene calls are TRBV7-9 and TRBJ2-7, with a tentative D call TRBD1 (5 bases). Trimming shortened V by 1 base and J by 6 bases, and 13 bases separated the two germline ends. The CDR3 loop spans 14 amino acids. The germline V gene encodes CDR1 SEHNR and CDR2 FQNEAQ (reference sequence). In nucleotides, the CDR3 is TGTGCCAGCAGCTTAGTTGGGGCAGCCACCGAGCAGTACTTC. Residues: CASSLVGAATEQYF.

The gene calls are TRBV4-1 and TRBJ1-2, with TRBD1 identical over 7 bases. The J segment lost 8 bases and the V segment lost 3 bases, leaving 9 bases of the junction unmatched. The germline V gene has CDR1 MGHRA and CDR2 YSYEKL. The length of the CDR3 is 14 residues. The CDR3 nucleotides read TGCGCCAGCAGCCAGTCAGGGGGTCGATACGGCTACACCTTC. It encodes CASSQSGGRYGYTF.

This chain links TRBV7-8 with TRBJ1-6; D not resolved. CDR1 is SGHVS, CDR2 FQNEAQ, per germline. The CDR3 has 17 amino acids. Deletions cut 5 bases from V and 0 bases from J, with 14 bases between. The CDR3 is CASSHLGKSSYNSPLHF. CDR3 DNA: TGTGCCAGCAGCCACTTGGGCAAGAGCTCCTATAATTCACCCCTCCACTTT.

The V call is TRBV29-1, the J call TRBJ1-2; TRBD1 might be the D (6 bases). The germline V gene encodes CDR1 SQVTM and CDR2 ANQGSEA. V lost 1 base to trimming and J lost 8 bases, with 14 bases between them. There are 13 residues in the CDR3. CDR3 loop: CSVEVVSGVGYTF. In DNA form, the CDR3 reads TGCAGCGTTGAAGTAGTTTCAGGGGTCGGCTACACCTTC.